Listed here are 20 T cell receptor beta chains from one sample, sequenced in a study of vaccination effects on CD4 cells after COVID-19. These receptors have no known antigen. Measured with immunoSEQ multiplex PCR; TCRdb has only the in-frame clones, and not every one. The sample lists 30,000 to 40,000 clones; approximately 73% were seen once. Antigen-specific CD4+ T cells were expanded with viral peptide pools in the ViraFEST assay before sequencing. At the end of 9 to 11 days of culture, CD4+ T cells were isolated. This individual contracted SARS-CoV-2 between March and December 2020, as verified by PCR. Material: CD4+ T cells from PBMCs cultured with a peptide pool, obtained before COVID-19 vaccination. The receptors originated from a human donor who had a prior SARS-CoV-2 infection.

The chain carries TRBV6-4 and TRBJ2-1, with D hard to call. CDR3 length: 18 residues. Trimming removed 0 bases at V and 4 bases at J, with 19 bases between. Germline V gene data show CDR1 as MRHNA and CDR2 as SNTAGT. CDR3 sequence: CASSDSRGPPSAYNEQFF. For the CDR3, the DNA is TGTGCCAGCAGTGACTCTCGTGGCCCCCCGTCGGCATACAATGAGCAGTTCTTC.

This clone was seen just once. The chain employs TRBV15 and TRBJ2-3; 14 bases are a match to TRBD2. Germline values: CDR1 LNHNV, CDR2 YYDKDF (reference sequence). The ends lost 3 bases at V and 4 bases at J; junction bases unmatched: 9. There are 18 residues in the CDR3. The CDR3 protein is CATSRGTSGGDWADTQYF. The CDR3, as DNA: TGTGCCACCAGCAGGGGGACTAGCGGGGGCGACTGGGCAGATACGCAGTATTTT.

The chain recombines TRBV2 with TRBJ1-2, with 7 nucleotides matching TRBD1. The germline V gene has CDR1 SNHLY and CDR2 FYNNEI. This CDR3 has 12 residues. V shed 6 bases and J 3 bases; nucleotides not matched to a gene: 1. The CDR3 nucleotides are TGTGCCAGCAGAGACAGGGACTATGGCTACACCTTC. Translation gives CASRDRDYGYTF.

The rearrangement uses TRBV5-1 and TRBJ2-1; no definite D call. CDR1 SGHRS and CDR2 YFSETQ come from the germline V gene. This CDR3 has 13 residues. The ends were cut back, 0 bases at V and 3 bases at J, with 4 bases in the middle. CDR3 sequence (DNA): TGCGCCAGCAGCTTGGGTGGCTACAATGAGCAGTTCTTC. It codes for CASSLGGYNEQFF.

The V call is TRBV6-5, the J call TRBJ1-4; D is possibly TRBD1 (5 bases). Trimming took off 2 bases at V and 7 bases at J, with 11 bases between the two ends. This CDR3 spans 14 amino acids. In germline, CDR1 is MNHEY, CDR2 SVGAGI. CDR3 nucleotide sequence: TGTGCCAGCAGTTACCGGAGGGGTCGTGAAAAACTGTTTTTT. Amino acid sequence: CASSYRRGREKLFF.

This clone is labeled as medium-sized. The J gene is TRBJ2-7, the V gene TRBV5-1; D gene unclear. The ends were cut back, 2 bases at V and 1 base at J, with 16 bases in the middle. Germline CDR1 reads SGHRS; CDR2 reads YFSETQ. The CDR3 consists of 16 residues. CDR3 nucleotides: TGCGCCAGCAGCTTTATGTACAAAGGAAGTTCCTACGAGCAGTACTTC. The encoded protein is CASSFMYKGSSYEQYF.

The chain combines TRBV4-2 with TRBJ1-1; D gene ambiguous. The V and J ends lost 4 bases and 5 bases respectively, with 14 bases between them. CDR1 LGHNA and CDR2 YNFKEQ come from the germline V gene. The CDR3 covers 14 residues. This CDR3 reads CASSRYMGATEAFF. For the CDR3, the DNA is TGTGCCAGCAGCCGATACATGGGCGCGACTGAAGCTTTCTTT.

This clone was seen a few times. This chain links TRBV6-5 with TRBJ2-2, with a tentative D call TRBD1 (5 bases). Germline values: CDR1 MNHEY, CDR2 SVGAGI. V lost 6 bases and J 6 bases, leaving 17 bases between the germline ends. The CDR3 sequence is 15 residues long. The CDR3 DNA sequence: TGTGCCAGCAGGTTACCAGGGAAGCCCGCCGGGGAGCTGTTTTTT. Translation: CASRLPGKPAGELFF.

This clone was detected only a few times. The chain recombines TRBV25-1 with TRBJ1-3, with no clear D. Trimming removed 3 bases from V and 3 bases from J, with 12 bases in between. CDR1 and CDR2 (germline): MGHDK, SYGVNS. The CDR3 contains 15 residues. CDR3 loop: CASSDVGQLGNTIYF. The CDR3 bases are TGTGCCAGCAGTGACGTTGGCCAGCTTGGAAACACCATATATTTT. Based on the CDR3 plus reference TRBV25-1 and TRBJ1-3, the full variable domain is EADIYQTPRYLVIGTGKKITLECSQTMGHDKMYWYQQDPGMELHLIHYSYGVNSTEKGDLSSESTVSRIRTEHFPLTLESARPSHTSQYLCASSDVGQLGNTIYFGEGSWLTVV.

For the CDR3, the DNA is TGCGCCAGCTCGCGGCAGACTTCTAGCACAGATACGCAGTATTTT. Encoded protein: CASSRQTSSTDTQYF. The J gene is TRBJ2-3, the V gene TRBV4-3, with no clear D. The CDR3 runs to 15 residues. Germline assignment: CDR1 LGHNA and CDR2 YSLEER. V gave up 8 bases and J gave up 0 bases, with 15 bases separating them.

The chain carries TRBV4-3 and TRBJ1-3; no reliable D call. The CDR3 runs 13 residues. From germline, CDR1 is LGHNA and CDR2 YSLEER. V dropped 2 bases and J dropped 3 bases, with 5 bases sitting between them. CDR3 nucleotide sequence: TGCGCCAGCAGCCAAAGGAGTGGAAACACCATATATTTT. It codes for CASSQRSGNTIYF.

The chain joins TRBV6-5 to TRBJ1-1; D is uncertain. The CDR3 covers 14 residues. CDR1 and CDR2 (germline): MNHEY, SVGAGI. Trimming took off 4 bases at V and 1 base at J, with 10 bases between the two ends. The CDR3 loop reads CASSWSPGNTEAFF. DNA of the CDR3: TGTGCCAGCAGTTGGTCGCCGGGGAACACTGAAGCTTTCTTT.

This clone was seen only once. The chain employs TRBV5-1 and TRBJ2-5, with 7 bases identical to TRBD1. J lost 2 bases, V lost 5 bases, and 6 bases had no gene match. Germline assignment: CDR1 SGHRS and CDR2 YFSETQ. This CDR3 spans 14 amino acids. The CDR3 DNA reads TGCGCCAGCAGGTCGGGACAGTTACAAGAGACCCAGTACTTC. Amino acid sequence: CASRSGQLQETQYF.

The sample holds a few counts of this clone. The J gene is TRBJ2-1, the V gene TRBV15; D possibly corresponds to TRBD2 (6 bases). This CDR3 region has 16 residues. The germline V gene encodes CDR1 LNHNV and CDR2 YYDKDF (reference sequence). V was trimmed by 0 bases and J by 4 bases, leaving 13 bases between them. CDR3 sequence reads: CATSREVGLRYNEQFF. For the CDR3, the DNA is TGTGCCACCAGCAGAGAGGTGGGACTCCGATACAATGAGCAGTTCTTC.

The CDR3 reads CASRLGQGDYGYTF. CDR3 in DNA: TGCGCCAGCAGATTAGGACAGGGAGACTATGGCTACACCTTC. The V gene is TRBV4-1, the J gene TRBJ1-2, with TRBD1 matching over 8 bases. Germline CDR1 is MGHRA and CDR2 is YSYEKL. This CDR3 is 14 amino acids long. V trimming: 6 bases; J trimming: 3 bases; junction bases outside the gene matches: 6.

The rearrangement uses TRBV4-1 and TRBJ2-2; TRBD2 aligns across 15 bases. The CDR3 is made up of 18 amino acids. V gave up 4 bases and J gave up 2 bases; unmatched junction bases: 5. Per germline, CDR1 MGHRA and CDR2 YSYEKL. CDR3 sequence (DNA): TGCGCCAGCAGCCCTCGGACTAGCGGGAGGGAAAACACCGGGGAGCTGTTTTTT. Protein sequence: CASSPRTSGRENTGELFF.

The chain employs TRBV5-4 and TRBJ2-5, with 8 bases matching TRBD2. The germline V gene has CDR1 SGHNT and CDR2 YYREEE (reference sequence). The CDR3 runs 16 residues. V shed 1 base and J 1 base; nucleotides not matched to a gene: 6. CDR3 loop: CASSLSGGTFQETQYF. The DNA for the CDR3 is TGTGCCAGCAGCTTGTCGGGGGGGACTTTCCAAGAGACCCAGTACTTC. Variable domain in full (rest from reference TRBV5-4 and TRBJ2-5): ETGVTQSPTHLIKTRGQQVTLRCSSQSGHNTVSWYQQALGQGPQFIFQYYREEENGRGNFPPRFSGLQFPNYSSELNVNALELDDSALYLCASSLSGGTFQETQYFGPGTRLLVL.

The chain recombines TRBV7-2 with TRBJ1-2; 8 bases fit TRBD1. The CDR3 is made up of 16 amino acids. The V and J ends lost 5 bases and 6 bases, in that order; junction bases with no gene match: 14. Germline V gene sequence: CDR1 SGHTA, CDR2 FQGNSA. CDR3 in amino acids: CASSPRMAGGLNGYTF. As DNA, the CDR3 is TGTGCCAGCAGCCCGAGGATGGCAGGGGGCTTGAATGGCTACACCTTC.

In its sample, this clone was seen a few times. The CDR3 spells CAWSPGDRSNYGYTF. CDR3 in DNA: TGTGCCTGGAGCCCGGGGGACAGGTCTAACTATGGCTACACCTTC. The chain employs TRBV30 and TRBJ1-2; 8 positions agree with TRBD1. Trimming at V came to 3 bases and at J to 0 bases, leaving 6 bases not matched to a gene. The germline V gene encodes CDR1 GTSNPN and CDR2 SVGIG (reference sequence). This CDR3 is built from 15 residues.

This clone was counted only a few times. J is TRBJ2-7 and V is TRBV2; the D gene is possibly TRBD2 (7 bases). V was trimmed by 6 bases and J by 3 bases, leaving 15 bases between them. CDR1 is SNHLY, CDR2 FYNNEI, per germline. The length of the CDR3 is 14 residues. CDR3 nucleotide sequence: TGTGCCAGCAGAAAAAGGGGGGGCGGCTACGAGCAGTACTTC. This encodes CASRKRGGGYEQYF.